A single sample is the source of the 28 T cell receptor beta chains below, sequenced in a study of response to subunit inactivated influenza vaccine. MiXCR, applied by TCRdb to the RT-PCR reads, yields one record per CDR3 protein. The sample lists around 540,000 distinct CDR3 sequences; approximately 10% were seen once. Sequencing used PBMCs from blood, obtained on the day of vaccination. Receptors originate from a man aged 45-60 years who received an inactivated influenza vaccine.

This clonotype was detected only a few times. V and J are TRBV10-2 and TRBJ2-3, with a tentative D call TRBD2 (6 bases). The CDR3 has 15 amino acids. V lost 4 bases and J lost 2, with 13 bases in between. Per the germline V gene, CDR1 is WSHSY and CDR2 is SAAADI. The CDR3 region has the DNA TGCGCCAGCAGTGTACGGGACTGGAACACAGATACGCAGTATTTT. Its translation is CASSVRDWNTDTQYF.

This chain joins TRBV10-3 and TRBJ2-3, with 7 positions matching TRBD2. The J segment lost 3 bases and the V segment lost 4 bases, leaving 4 bases of the junction unmatched. The CDR3 is made up of 14 amino acids. The germline gives CDR1 ENHRY, CDR2 SYGVKD. The CDR3 region has the DNA TGTGCCATCAGTGTGGGGGGGTCTACAGATACGCAGTATTTT. Translation: CAISVGGSTDTQYF.

Many counts were recorded for this clonotype. The V gene is TRBV20-1, the J gene TRBJ2-7, with no clear D. With 3 bases removed from V and 4 bases from J, the gap between germline ends came to 7 bases. Germline lookup yields CDR1 DFQATT and CDR2 SNEGSKA (reference sequence). This CDR3 region has 11 residues. DNA for the CDR3: TGCAGTGCTAGTGACCAATACGAGCAGTACTTC. It specifies CSASDQYEQYF.

This clonotype was counted ten times or more. The V call is TRBV29-1, the J call TRBJ2-7; 10 nucleotides align to TRBD1. V lost 4 bases to trimming and J lost 3 bases; unmatched junction nucleotides: 6. Germline V lookup: CDR1 SQVTM, CDR2 ANQGSEA. This CDR3 contains 14 residues. The CDR3 sequence is CSVGETGGGYEQYF. The CDR3 nucleotides are TGCAGCGTTGGCGAGACAGGGGGCGGCTACGAGCAGTACTTC.

This clonotype appeared many times. Here the CDR3 DNA reads TGCAGTGCTAGTGGGTACAGCCAAGAGACCCAGTACTTC. Translation: CSASGYSQETQYF. The rearrangement uses TRBV20-1 and TRBJ2-5; D is unresolved. This CDR3 region has 13 residues. The V gene's germline CDR1 is DFQATT and CDR2 SNEGSKA (reference sequence). The V gene lost 3 bases and the J gene lost 1 base, with 9 bases spanning the gap.

This clonotype was counted ten times or more. The J gene is TRBJ2-7, the V gene TRBV12-3 or TRBV12-4, with 9 bases fitting TRBD2. V was pared by 5 bases and J by 0 bases, with 5 bases of the junction left unmatched. This CDR3 region has 15 residues. CDR3 sequence: CASSLSSGSSYEQYF. Written as DNA, the CDR3 is TGTGCCAGCAGTCTAAGTAGCGGGAGCTCCTACGAGCAGTACTTC.

This clonotype was detected many times. This chain connects TRBV12-3 or TRBV12-4 to TRBJ2-2; perhaps TRBD1 as D (5 bases). The CDR3 is 15 amino acids. V lost 7 bases and J lost 5, with 17 bases in between. CDR3 in DNA: TGTGCCAGCACCCCAGACAGCTTAGGAACCGGGGAGCTGTTTTTT. Protein: CASTPDSLGTGELFF.

The V and J genes are TRBV6-1 and TRBJ1-2; the D gene is possibly TRBD1 (5 bases). Germline loops: CDR1 MNHNS, CDR2 SASEGT. V was shortened by 3 bases and J by 8 bases, with 13 bases between the two germline ends. This CDR3 has 13 residues. The CDR3, as DNA: TGTGCCAGCAGTGAGTCAGGGATAGACGGCTACACCTTC. Translated, it gives CASSESGIDGYTF.

Ten or more counts support this clonotype. The rearrangement uses TRBV7-2 and TRBJ2-1, with D possibly being TRBD1 or TRBD2 (5 bases each). Trimming removed 6 bases from V and 5 bases from J, with 11 bases in between. The CDR3 contains 13 residues. Germline CDR1 is SGHTA and CDR2 is FQGNSA. This chain's CDR3 is CASRLGPNNEQFF. The CDR3 region has the DNA TGTGCCAGCAGATTGGGACCAAACAATGAGCAGTTCTTC.

This clonotype was seen only a few times. The chain recombines TRBV12-3 or TRBV12-4 with TRBJ1-2, with TRBD1 identical over 9 bases. V gave up 5 bases and J gave up 1 base; unmatched junction bases: 8. The CDR3 totals 16 residues. The CDR3 DNA sequence: TGTGCCAGCAGTGCGGGACAGGGACGATATAACTATGGCTACACCTTC. Its protein product is CASSAGQGRYNYGYTF.

This clonotype was counted between two and nine times. CDR3 nucleotides: TGTGCCAGCAGCTCGAACTCCCCTGAAGCTTTCTTT. It codes for CASSSNSPEAFF. V usage is TRBV9 and J usage is TRBJ1-1; no firm D call. This CDR3 spans 12 amino acids. Deletions cut 4 bases from V and 6 bases from J, with 10 bases between. CDR1 and CDR2 from the germline V gene are SGDLS and YYNGEE.

This clonotype has at least ten counts. The chain couples TRBV14 to TRBJ2-3; D gene uncertain. This CDR3 spans 12 amino acids. V lost 2 bases and J lost 11, with 11 bases in between. Germline V lookup: CDR1 SGHDN, CDR2 FVKESK. DNA for the CDR3: TGTGCCAGCAGCCAAAGTCGCACCTTGCAGTATTTT. The encoded protein is CASSQSRTLQYF.

The chain recombines TRBV5-1 with TRBJ1-1, with 8 bases aligning to TRBD1. This CDR3 has 16 residues. The germline gives CDR1 SGHRS, CDR2 YFSETQ. J was trimmed by 1 base and V by 4 bases; bases with no gene match: 9. The CDR3 region has the DNA TGCGCCAGCAGCCCGGGGGCCGGGACAGGGAACACTGAAGCTTTCTTT. Translating it yields CASSPGAGTGNTEAFF.

This clonotype occurred a few times. This chain connects TRBV28 to TRBJ2-7; the D gene could be TRBD1 or TRBD2 (5 bases each). V was trimmed by 3 bases and J by 9 bases, leaving 9 bases between them. Germline CDR1 reads MDHEN; CDR2 reads SYDVKM. The CDR3 runs to 11 residues. The CDR3 here is CASSFGGLQYF. The CDR3 nucleotides read TGTGCCAGCAGTTTTGGGGGATTGCAGTACTTC. Drawing the rest from reference TRBV28 and TRBJ2-7, the complete variable domain is DVKVTQSSRYLVKRTGEKVFLECVQDMDHENMFWYRQDPGLGLRLIYFSYDVKMKEKGDIPEGYSVSREKKERFSLILESASTNQTSMYLCASSFGGLQYFGPGTRLTVT.

This clonotype was seen more than once but under ten times. This chain uses TRBV7-9 with TRBJ1-2; no reliable D call. This CDR3 spans 13 amino acids. Germline-derived CDR1 and CDR2 are SEHNR and FQNEAQ (reference sequence). With 1 base removed from V and 6 bases from J, the gap between germline ends came to 9 bases. DNA of the CDR3: TGTGCCAGCAGCTTAGAGTGGGAGGATGGCTACACCTTC. Its translation: CASSLEWEDGYTF. The entire variable domain, with the rest obtained from reference TRBV7-9 and TRBJ1-2, is as follows: DTGVSQNPRHKITKRGQNVTFRCDPISEHNRLYWYRQTLGQGPEFLTYFQNEAQLEKSRLLSDRFSAERPKGSFSTLEIQRTEQGDSAMYLCASSLEWEDGYTFGSGTRLTVV.

V usage is TRBV28 and J usage is TRBJ2-1, with D unresolved. CDR1 is MDHEN and CDR2 is SYDVKM in the germline V gene. The V and J ends lost 2 bases and 0 bases respectively, with 11 bases between them. The CDR3 loop spans 16 amino acids. The DNA for the CDR3 is TGTGCCAGCAGTTTAATTCCCCAGAGCTCCTACAATGAGCAGTTCTTC. Translation gives CASSLIPQSSYNEQFF.

In this sample, this clonotype turned up a few times. The chain links TRBV7-2 to TRBJ2-3; D is unresolved. CDR1 SGHTA and CDR2 FQGNSA come from the germline V gene. There are 14 residues in the CDR3. Trimming shortened V by 7 bases and J by 0 bases, and 11 bases separated the two germline ends. In DNA form, the CDR3 reads TGTGCCAGCATCCGCGGAATTAGCACAGATACGCAGTATTTT. It yields the protein CASIRGISTDTQYF.

This clonotype was seen many times. This chain joins TRBV6-2 or TRBV6-3 and TRBJ2-6, with D possibly being TRBD1 (5 bases). Germline V gene data show CDR1 as MNHEY and CDR2 as SVGEGT. The CDR3 runs to 15 residues. V lost 5 bases and J 0 bases, leaving 8 bases between the germline ends. CDR3 sequence (DNA): TGTGCCAGCAGTCACAGGAGCTCTGGGGCCAACGTCCTGACTTTC. This codes for CASSHRSSGANVLTF.

This sequence joins TRBV6-2 or TRBV6-3 and TRBJ1-1, with D unresolved. The CDR3 totals 13 residues. Germline CDR1 MNHEY, CDR2 SVGEGT. The germline V and J ends were trimmed by 3 bases and 5 bases, with 10 bases remaining between them. Here the CDR3 DNA reads TGTGCCAGCAGTTATGTTGAACGTACTGAAGCTTTCTTT. Translated: CASSYVERTEAFF.

This clonotype was detected only a few times. This chain joins TRBV4-2 and TRBJ2-7, with unresolved D. The CDR3 is 14 amino acids. V was cut by 1 base and J by 0 bases, with 7 bases left in between. Germline V gene lookup returns CDR1 LGHNA and CDR2 YNFKEQ. This CDR3 reads CASSQARSSYEQYF. The CDR3 DNA reads TGTGCCAGCAGCCAAGCGAGAAGCTCCTACGAGCAGTACTTC.

The genes are TRBV12-3 or TRBV12-4 and TRBJ2-5, with D unresolved. V lost 3 bases to trimming and J lost 2 bases, with 10 bases between them. The CDR3 has 14 residues. In DNA, the CDR3 is TGTGCCAGCAGTTTCGACGGAGCGCAAGAGACCCAGTACTTC. Protein: CASSFDGAQETQYF.

The rearrangement links TRBV12-3 or TRBV12-4 to TRBJ2-1, with 9 bases aligning to TRBD2. The V and J ends lost 6 bases and 9 bases, in that order; junction bases with no gene match: 6. The CDR3 consists of 13 residues. The CDR3 sequence is CASSSSGVSEQFF. The CDR3 region has the DNA TGTGCCAGCAGCTCTAGCGGGGTCTCTGAGCAGTTCTTC.

A few counts support this clonotype. V and J are TRBV20-1 and TRBJ2-7; 15 positions agree with TRBD2. CDR3 length equals 15 residues. With V trimmed by 1 base and J by 4 bases, 2 bases remained unmatched. The germline V gene encodes CDR1 DFQATT and CDR2 SNEGSKA (reference sequence). CDR3 sequence reads: CSARGTSGGVYEQYF. The DNA of the CDR3 is TGCAGTGCTAGAGGGACTAGCGGGGGGGTTTACGAGCAGTACTTC.

This clonotype was seen only a few times. This chain uses TRBV29-1 with TRBJ2-1; possible D gene TRBD2, 5 bases. The CDR3 sequence is 15 residues long. V was pared by 2 bases and J by 6 bases, with 17 bases between. The germline CDR1 and CDR2 sequences are SQVTM and ANQGSEA. The CDR3 DNA reads TGCAGCGTTGAAAATCCCCAGCGGAGTACCAATGAGCAGTTCTTC. Translating it yields CSVENPQRSTNEQFF.

This clonotype was counted a few times. The V gene is TRBV18, the J gene TRBJ1-5; D unresolved. The CDR3 length is 14 residues. In germline, CDR1 is KGHSH, CDR2 LQKENI. Trimming took off 5 bases at V and 0 bases at J, with 8 bases between the two ends. The CDR3 coding sequence is TGTGCCAGCTCATTCACAGTTAGCAATCAGCCCCAGCATTTT. Translated, it gives CASSFTVSNQPQHF.

Many counts were recorded for this clonotype. The rearrangement uses TRBV20-1 and TRBJ2-5; 8 nucleotides line up with TRBD1. With 3 bases clipped from V and 6 bases from J, the junction kept 15 bases outside the gene matches. The CDR3 length is 16 residues. CDR1 is DFQATT, CDR2 SNEGSKA, per germline (reference sequence). The CDR3 DNA follows: TGCAGTGCTAGTCCCTCCGGACAGGGATTTTCGAAGACCCAGTACTTC. This translates into CSASPSGQGFSKTQYF.

This clonotype was seen repeatedly, ten times or more. This chain uses TRBV12-3 or TRBV12-4 with TRBJ2-7; 7 nucleotides align to TRBD2. The CDR3 extends over 14 amino acids. The V and J ends lost 6 bases and 0 bases, in that order; junction bases with no gene match: 5. The CDR3 coding sequence is TGTGCCAGCAGAGCCGGGAGGTACTCCTACGAGCAGTACTTC. Protein product: CASRAGRYSYEQYF.

Ten or more counts support this clonotype. This chain connects TRBV9 to TRBJ2-7; D perhaps matches TRBD2 (5 bases). The germline V gene has CDR1 SGDLS and CDR2 YYNGEE. V dropped 0 bases and J dropped 0 bases, with 10 bases sitting between them. CDR3 length equals 15 residues. CDR3 amino acids: CASSVGLAGSYEQYF. In DNA form, the CDR3 reads TGTGCCAGCAGCGTAGGATTGGCGGGCTCCTACGAGCAGTACTTC.